At least ten counts were recorded for the clone carrying this T cell receptor (beta chain). No antigen is known for it. The CDR3 has 14 amino acids. V lost 3 bases and J 4 bases, leaving 13 bases between the germline ends. Per germline, CDR1 SGHKS and CDR2 YYEKEE (reference sequence). This sample is drawn from a study of T-cell reconstitution after alpha-beta-depleted transplantation in children. Study outcomes and limitations: T-cell counts and diversity at one year post-transplant came mainly from newly produced T cells. Reportedly, roughly two months post-transplant, alpha-beta T cells arose from several hundred expanded graft clones.

As it was prepared, the TCRbeta library received unique molecular identifiers. TCRdb re-called the PCR reads through MiXCR, storing one row per CDR3 protein. The sample records about 70,000 distinct CDR3 sequences, about a tenth being singletons. V usage is TRBV5-5 and J usage is TRBJ1-1; D unresolved. The TCR sequence derives from a boy aged 5-17 years with acute myeloid leukemia, due to receive a stem cell transplant. The sequences come from PBMCs, collected before TCRalphabeta/CD19-depleted stem cell transplant. CDR3 sequence (DNA): TGTGCCAGCAGCTCCCCCGGCAAGGCCACTGAAGCTTTCTTT. It codes for CASSSPGKATEAFF.